This T cell receptor beta chain was sequenced in a study of blood T cell repertoires in COVID-19. Turning to the study itself: Acute and convalescent COVID-19 samples came from the United States, Italy and Spain.

Trimming cost V 6 bases and J 2 bases; bases outside gene matches: 15. CDR1 and CDR2 from the germline V gene are MNHEY and SVGEGT. The CDR3 sequence is 17 residues long. Profiled with immunoSEQ multiplex PCR; TCRdb holds only in-frame clones, not every one. The repertoire holds about 74,000 clones, with approximately 86% as singletons. The TCR was taken from a woman at least 80 years old with active or convalescent COVID-19. This chain uses TRBV6-2 or TRBV6-3 with TRBJ2-7; 8 nucleotides agree with TRBD1. The sequenced sample consisted of peripheral blood. CDR3 loop: CASSRSQQGVLTYEQYF. CDR3 sequence (DNA): TGTGCCAGCAGCCGATCTCAACAGGGGGTATTAACCTACGAGCAGTACTTC.